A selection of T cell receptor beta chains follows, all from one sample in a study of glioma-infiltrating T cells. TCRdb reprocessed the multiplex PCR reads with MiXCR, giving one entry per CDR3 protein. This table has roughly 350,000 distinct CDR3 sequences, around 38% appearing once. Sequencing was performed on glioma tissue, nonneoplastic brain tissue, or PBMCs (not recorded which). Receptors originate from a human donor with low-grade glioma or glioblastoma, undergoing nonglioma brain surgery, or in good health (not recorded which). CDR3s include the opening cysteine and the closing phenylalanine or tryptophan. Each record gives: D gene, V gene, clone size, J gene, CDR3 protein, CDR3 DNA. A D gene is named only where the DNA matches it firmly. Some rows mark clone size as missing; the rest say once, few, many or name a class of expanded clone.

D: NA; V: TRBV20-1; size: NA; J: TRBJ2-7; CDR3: CSAPRGHYEQYF; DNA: TGCAGTGCTCCACGGGGCCACTACGAGCAGTACTTC
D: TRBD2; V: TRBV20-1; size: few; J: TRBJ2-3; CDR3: CSATTTSRRTDTQYF; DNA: TGCAGTGCCACGACGACTAGCAGACGCACAGATACGCAGTATTTT
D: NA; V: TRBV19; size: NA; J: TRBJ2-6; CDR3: CASQGYSGANVLTF; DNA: TGTGCCAGTCAAGGATACTCTGGGGCCAACGTCCTGACTTTC
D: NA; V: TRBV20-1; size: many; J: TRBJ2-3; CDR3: CSARRQGTDTQYF; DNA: TGCAGTGCTAGGAGACAGGGCACAGATACGCAGTATTTT
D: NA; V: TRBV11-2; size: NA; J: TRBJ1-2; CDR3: CASSSPRGRDYGYTF; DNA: TGTGCCAGCAGCTCACCCCGGGGCAGGGACTATGGCTACACCTTC
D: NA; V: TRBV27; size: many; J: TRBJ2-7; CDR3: CASSLIESSYEQYF; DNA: TGTGCCAGCAGTTTAATAGAAAGCTCCTACGAGCAGTACTTC
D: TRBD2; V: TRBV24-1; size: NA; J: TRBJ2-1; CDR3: CATSDLVISGAYYNEQFF; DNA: TGTGCCACCAGTGATTTGGTGATTAGCGGGGCCTACTACAATGAGCAGTTCTTC
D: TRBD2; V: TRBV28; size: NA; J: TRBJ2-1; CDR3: CASLTSGSYNEQFF; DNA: TGTGCCAGCTTAACTAGCGGGAGTTACAATGAGCAGTTCTTC
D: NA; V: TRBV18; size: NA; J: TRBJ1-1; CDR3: CASSPGAGATEAFF; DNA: TGTGCCAGCTCACCAGGAGCAGGGGCAACTGAAGCTTTCTTT
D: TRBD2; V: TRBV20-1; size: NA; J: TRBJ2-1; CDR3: CSARESPLAGGDEQFF; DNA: TGCAGTGCTAGAGAGTCCCCGCTAGCGGGAGGCGATGAGCAGTTCTTC
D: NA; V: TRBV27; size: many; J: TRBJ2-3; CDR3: CASKALGTNTQYF; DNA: TGTGCCAGCAAGGCCCTGGGGACAAATACGCAGTATTTT
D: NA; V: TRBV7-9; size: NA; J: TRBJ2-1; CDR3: CASSLALGEQFF; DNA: TGTGCCAGCAGCTTAGCGCTTGGGGAGCAGTTCTTC
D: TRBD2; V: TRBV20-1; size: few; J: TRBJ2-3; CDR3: CSASPSGRTDTQYF; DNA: TGCAGTGCTAGTCCTAGCGGGCGCACAGATACGCAGTATTTT
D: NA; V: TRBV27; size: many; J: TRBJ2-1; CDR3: CASSLTGVGYYNEQFF; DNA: TGTGCCAGCAGTTTAACAGGAGTGGGGTATTACAATGAGCAGTTCTTC
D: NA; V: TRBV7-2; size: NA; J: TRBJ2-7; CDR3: CASSSSSFLPGQYF; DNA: TGTGCCAGCAGCTCGTCTTCCTTTCTTCCGGGGCAGTACTTC
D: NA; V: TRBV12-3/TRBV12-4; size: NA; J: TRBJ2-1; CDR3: CASSTTGYRYNGQFF; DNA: TGTGCCAGCAGTACCACAGGCTATCGCTACAATGGACAGTTCTTC
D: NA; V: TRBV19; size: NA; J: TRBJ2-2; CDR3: CASSPRYRNTGELFF; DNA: TGTGCCAGTAGCCCTAGGTACCGGAACACCGGGGAGCTGTTTTTT
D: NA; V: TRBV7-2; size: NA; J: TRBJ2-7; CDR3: CASSLTWNPNYEQYF; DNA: TGTGCCAGCAGCTTAACTTGGAACCCTAACTACGAGCAGTACTTC
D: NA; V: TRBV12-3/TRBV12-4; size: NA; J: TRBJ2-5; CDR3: CASSPSDRKETQYF; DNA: TGTGCCAGCAGTCCCTCCGACAGAAAAGAGACCCAGTACTTC
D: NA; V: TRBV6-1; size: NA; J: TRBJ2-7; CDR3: CAISESIIGERVPYEQYF; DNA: TGTGCCATCAGTGAGTCGATTATCGGGGAGAGAGTCCCCTACGAGCAGTACTTC
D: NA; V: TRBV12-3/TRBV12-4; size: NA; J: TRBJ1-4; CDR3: CATRPGFGEKLFF; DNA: TGTGCCACCCGGCCAGGTTTTGGGGAAAAACTGTTTTTT
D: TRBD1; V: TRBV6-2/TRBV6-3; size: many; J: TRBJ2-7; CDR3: CASRQDRGYYEQYF; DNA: TGTGCCAGCAGGCAGGACAGGGGTTACTACGAGCAGTACTTC
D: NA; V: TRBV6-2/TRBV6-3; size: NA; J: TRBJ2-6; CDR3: CASSRAHSGANVLTF; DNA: TGTGCCAGCAGTCGCGCCCACTCTGGGGCCAACGTCCTGACTTTC
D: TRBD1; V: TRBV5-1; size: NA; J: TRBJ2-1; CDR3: CASSLAGTGYNEQFF; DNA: TGCGCCAGCAGCTTGGCCGGGACAGGGTACAATGAGCAGTTCTTC
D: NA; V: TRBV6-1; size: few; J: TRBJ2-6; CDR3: CASKRGGYGSGANVLTF; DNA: TGTGCCAGCAAAAGGGGGGGCTATGGCTCTGGGGCCAACGTCCTGACTTTC
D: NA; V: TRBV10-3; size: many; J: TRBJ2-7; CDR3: CAISPQGYEQYF; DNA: TGTGCCATCAGCCCGCAGGGGTACGAGCAGTACTTC
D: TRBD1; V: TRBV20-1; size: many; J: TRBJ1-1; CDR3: CSARRQGPTEAFF; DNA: TGCAGTGCTAGAAGACAGGGTCCCACTGAAGCTTTCTTT
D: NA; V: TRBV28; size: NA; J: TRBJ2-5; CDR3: CASSSPIEETQYF; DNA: TGTGCCAGCTCGAGCCCGATAGAAGAGACCCAGTACTTC
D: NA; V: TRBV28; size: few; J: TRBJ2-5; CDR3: CASSSPLSRETQYF; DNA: TGTGCCAGCAGTTCGCCCCTAAGCCGAGAGACCCAGTACTTC
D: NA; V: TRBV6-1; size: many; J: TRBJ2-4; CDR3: CASSRTEGNIQYF; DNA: TGTGCCAGCAGTCGGACGGAGGGCAACATTCAGTACTTC
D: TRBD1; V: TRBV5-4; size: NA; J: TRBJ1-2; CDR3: CASRETGSGYTF; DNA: TGTGCCAGCAGGGAGACAGGGTCTGGCTACACCTTC
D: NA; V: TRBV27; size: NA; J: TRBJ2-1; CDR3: CVSSLIRTTSYNEQFF; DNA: TGTGTCAGCAGTTTGATCCGGACGACCTCCTACAATGAGCAGTTCTTC